Below are 7 T cell receptor beta chains sequenced from a single sample in a study of Ad26.COV2.S vaccination and SARS-CoV-2 variants. Assay: immunoSEQ multiplex PCR; the TCRdb copy retains only in-frame clones and omits some. This table has approximately 400,000 clones, roughly 85% appearing once. As for treatment: roughly 18 received Ad26.COV2.S at low or high dose, single or two shots; 5 received placebo; per-sample allocation not given. At day 63 after the first vaccine or placebo injection, samples were drawn. The sequences come from peripheral blood, collected in a trial of Ad26.COV2.S vaccine versus placebo. Receptors were obtained from a person aged 18-60 years who received the Ad26.COV2.S COVID-19 vaccine or a placebo.

The chain recombines TRBV11-3 with TRBJ2-1; no definite D call. V was cut by 3 bases and J by 7 bases, with 7 bases left in between. The CDR3 is made up of 12 amino acids. Looked up from germline, CDR1 is SGHNT and CDR2 is YENEEA. The CDR3 loop reads CASSFEGNEQFF. The CDR3 nucleotides read TGTGCCAGCAGCTTTGAAGGGAATGAGCAGTTCTTC.

This rearrangement joins TRBV6-5 to TRBJ2-5; tentative D call: TRBD2 (5 bases). Per germline, CDR1 MNHEY and CDR2 SVGAGI. The CDR3 has 13 amino acids. The DNA for the CDR3 is TGTGCTGCCGCAGGACGGGCGGGAGAGACCCAGTACTTC. Protein product: CAAAGRAGETQYF.

This clone was counted a single time. The V and J genes are TRBV5-1 and TRBJ2-1, with 9 nucleotides matching TRBD1. After removal of 4 bases from V and 9 bases from J, the junction contained 8 bases not matched to a gene. The CDR3 has 14 amino acids. In germline, CDR1 is SGHRS, CDR2 YFSETQ. DNA for the CDR3: TGCGCCAGCAGCCTGGACAGGGGAAGGGGTGAGCAGTTCTTC. Its translation: CASSLDRGRGEQFF.

A single count supports this clone. This chain connects TRBV24-1 to TRBJ2-1; 9 bases agree with TRBD2. The CDR3 runs to 16 residues. Trimming removed 4 bases from V and 3 bases from J; junction bases left unmatched: 6. Looked up from germline, CDR1 is KGHDR and CDR2 is SFDVKD. CDR3 region: CATSDLSGGLYNEQFF. The CDR3 region has the DNA TGTGCCACCAGTGACCTTAGCGGGGGCCTCTACAATGAGCAGTTCTTC.

This sequence joins TRBV5-5 and TRBJ1-4; the D gene is possibly TRBD1 (6 bases). CDR3 length: 16 amino acids. The ends were cut back, 0 bases at V and 7 bases at J, with 16 bases in the middle. Looked up from germline, CDR1 is SGHKS and CDR2 is YYEKEE (reference sequence). The chain's CDR3 is CASSLVIQGGGEKLFF. In nucleotides, the CDR3 is TGTGCCAGCAGCTTGGTTATACAGGGAGGAGGTGAAAAACTGTTTTTT.

The chain carries TRBV18 and TRBJ1-3; D gene ambiguous. Trimming took 3 bases from V and 3 from J, leaving 12 bases between them. Germline V gene lookup returns CDR1 KGHSH and CDR2 LQKENI. This CDR3 is 15 amino acids long. In nucleotides, the CDR3 is TGTGCCAGCTCACCTCAACTTCCAGATGGAAACACCATATATTTT. This codes for CASSPQLPDGNTIYF.

The V call is TRBV29-1, the J call TRBJ2-3; TRBD1 matches 8 bases. The V and J ends lost 4 bases and 2 bases, in that order; junction bases with no gene match: 2. CDR1 is SQVTM, CDR2 ANQGSEA, per germline. CDR3 length equals 13 residues. This CDR3 reads CSVGDRYTDTQYF. For the CDR3, the DNA is TGCAGCGTTGGGGACAGGTACACAGATACGCAGTATTTT.